Detailed here is one T cell receptor (beta chain). This sample is drawn from a study of technical replicates of blood from a handful of donors. Here immunoSEQ multiplex PCR was the method, and the copy in TCRdb shows in-frame clones only, minus some. The data show 55,000 to 75,000 clones, with around 88% seen just once and 4% to 5.5% held by the top ten. The sample was PBMCs. This TCR came from a human donor in good health. Some clones in this sample may be carry-over from other donors' samples.

This CDR3 reads CAIRGGYSNQPQHF. CDR3 sequence (DNA): TGTGCCATCAGGGGGGGATATAGCAATCAGCCCCAGCATTTT. The chain has TRBV6-6 and TRBJ1-5; 7 bases match TRBD1. There are 14 residues in the CDR3. The V and J ends lost 10 bases and 0 bases, in that order; junction bases with no gene match: 6. Per germline, CDR1 MNHNY and CDR2 SVGAGI (reference sequence).